This T cell receptor beta chain was sequenced during a study of spatial heterogeneity in lung cancer. Study in general: When follow-up PBMC samples existed, they were sequenced (at a median of about 24 months after resection).

The time point denotes: blood at routine non-recurrence follow-up after resection. This clonotype was recorded a few times. A single record per CDR3 protein comes from TCRdb applying MiXCR to the 5' RACE reads. Here the sample spans about 110,000 distinct CDR3 sequences, about a tenth being singletons. V was trimmed by 2 bases and J by 1 base, leaving 7 bases between them. This CDR3 is 14 amino acids long. Germline V gene sequence: CDR1 MNHNY, CDR2 SVGAGI (reference sequence). The chain is built from TRBV6-6 and TRBJ2-3; no clear D gene. Sequenced here: PBMCs, sampled at follow-up. The origin of this receptor is a female donor with early-stage non-small cell lung cancer. CDR3 nucleotides: TGTGCCAGCAGTTACGGTATGGGCACAGATACGCAGTATTTT. This translates into CASSYGMGTDTQYF.